The clone carrying this T cell receptor beta chain came up once. Its matching antigen is unknown. Assay used: immunoSEQ multiplex PCR; TCRdb lists only in-frame clones, some missing. The table shows around 110,000 clones, with 93% occurring only once. Germline V gives CDR1 LNHDA, CDR2 SQIVND (reference sequence). Trimming shortened V by 3 bases and J by 4 bases, and 10 bases separated the two germline ends. The CDR3 is 14 amino acids. The sample is drawn from a study of OX40 agonist ivuxolimab in advanced cancers. Across the study: The group had a mean age of about 64 years, ranged from roughly 23 to 90, and was 82.7% male.

Whole-study results and caveats: Within 6 weeks, CD4+ and CD8+ blood T cells expanded clonally at 0.1 to 3.0 mg/kg. CD4+ T cells averaged fewer expanded clones than CD8+ T cells. Partly responding patients at 0.1-3.0 mg/kg showed some of the smallest clonal expansion.

Sequencing used CD4+ or CD8+ T cells sorted from blood, obtained in a trial of the OX40 agonist ivuxolimab. V and J are TRBV19 and TRBJ1-5; perhaps TRBD1 as D (5 bases). The TCR originated in an adult with an advanced solid tumor such as melanoma, head and neck, liver or kidney cancer. This CDR3 reads CASSMDTSNQPQHF. For the CDR3, the DNA is TGTGCCAGTAGTATGGACACCTCAAATCAGCCCCAGCATTTT. Based on the CDR3 plus reference TRBV19 and TRBJ1-5, the full variable domain is DGGITQSPKYLFRKEGQNVTLSCEQNLNHDAMYWYRQDPGQGLRLIYYSQIVNDFQKGDIAEGYSVSREKKESFPLTVTSAQKNPTAFYLCASSMDTSNQPQHFGDGTRLSIL.